Listed here are 32 T cell receptor beta chains from one sample, sequenced in a study of T cell responses to AZD1222 COVID-19 vaccine (dated by TCRdb to 2020 to 2023). The time point label corresponds to: baseline before first vaccination. The library was built by means of the immunoSEQ multiplex PCR assay. Not all clones reach the TCRdb copy of this immuneACCESS table, which keeps in-frame sequences only. Checked studies attribute under half of the gap to unresolved V genes and leave the rest unexplained. In all, the sample holds more than 110,000 clones, and more than 85% of those were seen once. Less than 6.5% of the sample rests with the top ten. This material consisted of peripheral blood, taken on day 0 of AZD1222 vaccination. These receptors were collected from an adult in good health.

This clone was seen just once. The genes are TRBV14 and TRBJ1-4, with D maybe TRBD1 (6 bases). The germline V gene has CDR1 SGHDN and CDR2 FVKESK. The CDR3 runs 15 residues. Trimming removed 4 bases at V and 6 bases at J, with 15 bases between. CDR3 in amino acids: CASSRNRALDEKLFF. CDR3 nucleotide sequence: TGTGCCAGCAGCCGGAACAGGGCGTTGGATGAAAAACTGTTTTTT.

The J gene is TRBJ2-1, the V gene TRBV29-1; 9 nucleotides align to TRBD1. Germline V CDR1 and CDR2: SQVTM, ANQGSEA. There are 14 residues in the CDR3. Unmatched junction bases numbered 9, after V lost 3 bases and J lost 9 bases. The CDR3: CSVESDRGGTEQFF. CDR3 nucleotides: TGCAGCGTTGAGTCCGACAGGGGGGGCACTGAGCAGTTCTTC.

The chain links TRBV11-3 to TRBJ2-1; D unclear. The CDR3 covers 15 residues. Germline lookup yields CDR1 SGHNT and CDR2 YENEEA. Between the trimmed V and J ends, which lost 4 bases and 1 base, there was a span of 11 bases. This CDR3 reads CASSYGGRSYNEQFF. The CDR3 coding sequence is TGTGCCAGCAGCTACGGCGGAAGGTCCTACAATGAGCAGTTCTTC.

The genes are TRBV3-1 (or the pseudogene TRBV3-2) and TRBJ1-6; possibly TRBD1 for D (6 bases). This CDR3 is 13 amino acids long. CDR1 LGHDT and CDR2 YNNKEL come from the germline V gene (reference sequence). V lost 5 bases and J 10 bases, leaving 12 bases between the germline ends. CDR3 nucleotide sequence: TGTGCCAGCAGCGCAGGGGTAAGGTCACCCCTCCACTTT. Translating gives CASSAGVRSPLHF.

The gene calls are TRBV29-1 and TRBJ2-3, with TRBD1 matching 7 bases. V trimming: 7 bases; J trimming: 6 bases; junction bases outside the gene matches: 10. Looked up from germline, CDR1 is SQVTM and CDR2 is ANQGSEA. The CDR3 has 13 amino acids. CDR3 sequence reads: CSGGDRAADTQYF. The DNA of the CDR3 is TGCAGCGGGGGAGACAGGGCGGCGGATACGCAGTATTTT.

This chain uses TRBV6-5 with TRBJ1-2, with 7 positions matching TRBD1. Germline lookup yields CDR1 MNHEY and CDR2 SVGAGI. The CDR3 contains 14 residues. Trimming took 0 bases from V and 8 from J; bases not matched to a gene: 6. CDR3 DNA sequence: TGTGCCAGCAGTTACTCCCCGAGGGGGCGCGGCTACACCTTC. It encodes CASSYSPRGRGYTF.

The rearrangement uses TRBV6-5 and TRBJ2-7, with 8 bases fitting TRBD1. V shed 6 bases and J 3 bases; nucleotides not matched to a gene: 7. Germline-derived CDR1 and CDR2 are MNHEY and SVGAGI. The CDR3 runs 14 residues. For the CDR3, the DNA is TGTGCCAGCAGCCTCTGGACAGGGAACTACGAGCAGTACTTC. The encoded protein is CASSLWTGNYEQYF.

CDR3 sequence: CATKELAADTQYF. CDR3 bases: TGTGCCACCAAAGAATTAGCGGCTGATACGCAGTATTTT. This sequence joins TRBV19 and TRBJ2-3; weak D call: TRBD2 (6 bases). Germline CDR1 LNHDA, CDR2 SQIVND (reference sequence). This CDR3 region has 13 residues. The germline V and J ends were trimmed by 10 bases and 6 bases, with 17 bases remaining between them.

This clone appeared once. The rearrangement uses TRBV13 and TRBJ2-1; 7 nucleotides agree with TRBD2. Germline V CDR1 and CDR2: PRHDT, FYEKMQ (reference sequence). The CDR3 length is 16 residues. J was trimmed by 0 bases and V by 3 bases; bases with no gene match: 5. The CDR3 DNA reads as TGTGCCAGCAGCTTGTCGGGAGGCCCCTCCTACAATGAGCAGTTCTTC. Translated, it gives CASSLSGGPSYNEQFF.

V usage is TRBV7-2 and J usage is TRBJ2-2; 11 positions agree with TRBD2. The CDR3 runs 16 residues. V lost 2 bases and J lost 6; bases outside the gene matches: 5. Germline V gives CDR1 SGHTA, CDR2 FQGNSA. The DNA of the CDR3 is TGTGCCAGCAGCTTATCGACTAGCGGGATCTCCGGGGAGCTGTTTTTT. As protein: CASSLSTSGISGELFF.

V is TRBV23-1 and J is TRBJ2-2, with TRBD1 matching 7 bases. TRBV23-1 is known as an ORF, though its function is uncertain. V gave up 5 bases and J gave up 6 bases; unmatched junction bases: 18. CDR3 size: 18 residues. DNA for the CDR3: TGCGCCAGCAGTGGAGTAATTAAGGGGGCTCTTGATGCCGGGGAGCTGTTTTTT. It is translated as CASSGVIKGALDAGELFF.

This clone was observed a single time. This rearrangement joins TRBV10-3 to TRBJ2-5; D is undetermined. V was shortened by 4 bases and J by 1 base, with 10 bases between the two germline ends. Germline V gene sequence: CDR1 ENHRY, CDR2 SYGVKD. The CDR3 runs 14 residues. CDR3 residues: CAISVSGLQETQYF. CDR3 bases: TGTGCCATCAGTGTATCTGGGCTCCAAGAGACCCAGTACTTC.

The sample holds one count of this clone. The J gene is TRBJ2-5, the V gene TRBV11-2, with D maybe TRBD1 (5 bases). Germline V gene data show CDR1 as SGHAT and CDR2 as FQNNGV. This CDR3 is 14 amino acids long. V was clipped by 3 bases and J by 4 bases, with 12 bases between them. CDR3 bases: TGTGCCAGCAGCTTCGATGCAGGGTCAGAGACCCAGTACTTC. Translated, it gives CASSFDAGSETQYF.

This chain connects TRBV3-1 (or the pseudogene TRBV3-2) to TRBJ2-1, with TRBD2 identical over 13 bases. Per germline, CDR1 LGHDT and CDR2 YNNKEL (reference sequence). The CDR3 covers 16 residues. The trim removed 2 bases at V and 4 bases at J, leaving 2 bases unmatched. The CDR3: CASSQRTSGGYNEQFF. CDR3 DNA sequence: TGTGCCAGCAGCCAAAGGACTAGCGGGGGATACAATGAGCAGTTCTTC.

The chain is built from TRBV5-1 and TRBJ2-1; TRBD1 matches 10 bases. The germline V gene has CDR1 SGHRS and CDR2 YFSETQ. The length of the CDR3 is 14 residues. V was pared by 3 bases and J by 4 bases, with 1 base of the junction left unmatched. The CDR3 region is CASSWTGGYNEQFF. The CDR3 DNA is TGCGCCAGCAGCTGGACAGGGGGATACAATGAGCAGTTCTTC.

The J gene is TRBJ2-1, the V gene TRBV25-1; 7 bases fit TRBD2. CDR1 is MGHDK and CDR2 is SYGVNS in the germline V gene. This CDR3 is built from 16 residues. Trimming cost V 1 base and J 8 bases; bases outside gene matches: 11. CDR3 protein: CASSESGRAIVDEQFF. The CDR3 DNA reads TGTGCCAGCAGTGAATCTGGGAGGGCCATTGTAGATGAGCAGTTCTTC.

J is TRBJ1-1 and V is TRBV5-1; D is unresolved. The CDR3 consists of 14 residues. The germline V gene encodes CDR1 SGHRS and CDR2 YFSETQ. With 4 bases removed from V and 1 base from J, the gap between germline ends came to 11 bases. As DNA, the CDR3 is TGCGCCAGCAGCCCCTCCCCCACGAACACTGAAGCTTTCTTT. Residues: CASSPSPTNTEAFF.

The rearrangement joins TRBV28 to TRBJ1-1; 8 bases align to TRBD1. V lost 11 bases, J lost 3 bases, and 8 bases stayed unmatched. Germline assignment: CDR1 MDHEN and CDR2 SYDVKM. The CDR3 extends over 13 amino acids. DNA for the CDR3: TGTGCCGCGTCAGGGGGCGATTACACTGAAGCTTTCTTT. Encoded protein: CAASGGDYTEAFF.

The rearrangement joins TRBV9 to TRBJ1-4; D remains ambiguous. The CDR3 is 14 amino acids. V was trimmed by 5 bases and J by 6 bases, leaving 14 bases between them. The V gene's germline CDR1 is SGDLS and CDR2 YYNGEE. The CDR3 here is CASSGEGVHEKLFF. CDR3 nucleotide sequence: TGTGCCAGCAGTGGAGAGGGAGTTCATGAAAAACTGTTTTTT.

This clone has just one count. The chain has TRBV27 and TRBJ1-5; 8 bases agree with TRBD1. The CDR3 totals 14 residues. Losses at the gene ends were 4 bases for V and 6 bases for J; bases not matched to a gene: 5. From germline, CDR1 is MNHEY and CDR2 SMNVEV (reference sequence). The CDR3 region is CASSSGQGGQPQHF. Written as DNA, the CDR3 is TGTGCCAGCAGTTCCGGACAGGGAGGTCAGCCCCAGCATTTT.

This chain uses TRBV12-5 with TRBJ1-2; 9 bases are a match to TRBD1. V trimming: 0 bases; J trimming: 4 bases; junction bases outside the gene matches: 12. The CDR3 spans 18 residues. The germline V gene encodes CDR1 LGHNT and CDR2 FRNRAP. The CDR3 protein is CASGLVPFPYRGPYGYTF. In DNA form, the CDR3 reads TGTGCTAGTGGTTTGGTACCCTTTCCGTACAGGGGGCCCTATGGCTACACCTTC.

The chain has TRBV18 and TRBJ2-1; perhaps TRBD2 as D (6 bases). Germline V CDR1 and CDR2: KGHSH, LQKENI. Trimming took off 6 bases at V and 6 bases at J, with 21 bases between the two ends. This CDR3 is built from 16 residues. CDR3 DNA: TGTGCCAGCTCTCCGTCTAGCGAAACTTCCGCCAATGAGCAGTTCTTC. This sequence encodes CASSPSSETSANEQFF.

The gene calls are TRBV7-9 and TRBJ2-7; no definite D call. The CDR3 loop spans 14 amino acids. Trimming left V 0 bases short and J 1 base short, with 7 bases between. Germline-derived CDR1 and CDR2 are SEHNR and FQNEAQ (reference sequence). The CDR3 coding sequence is TGTGCCAGCAGCTTAGCTTCAGTTTCCTACGAGCAGTACTTC. This translates into CASSLASVSYEQYF.

This clone was counted between two and nine times. CDR3 DNA: TGTGCCAGCTCACTTGGACAGGGGGCCCTACTCGACTATGGCTACACCTTC. Its protein is CASSLGQGALLDYGYTF. The rearrangement uses TRBV18 and TRBJ1-2; 11 nucleotides agree with TRBD1. Germline CDR1 is KGHSH and CDR2 is LQKENI. V gave up 4 bases and J gave up 3 bases; unmatched junction bases: 10. The CDR3 has 17 amino acids.

The genes are TRBV29-1 and TRBJ2-1; D is ambiguous. Trimming shortened V by 4 bases and J by 6 bases, and 10 bases separated the two germline ends. CDR1 is SQVTM, CDR2 ANQGSEA, per germline. The CDR3 loop spans 12 amino acids. CDR3 region: CSVGLGINEQFF. For the CDR3, the DNA is TGCAGCGTTGGGCTGGGTATCAATGAGCAGTTCTTC.

The chain carries TRBV5-1 and TRBJ2-7; weak D call: TRBD1 (5 bases). CDR1 SGHRS and CDR2 YFSETQ come from the germline V gene. The CDR3 spans 12 residues. Trimming removed 2 bases from V and 3 bases from J, with 6 bases in between. The CDR3 loop is CASSFDSYEQYF. For the CDR3, the DNA is TGCGCCAGCAGCTTCGACAGCTACGAGCAGTACTTC.

CDR3 sequence: CASSDSIRLGGTYNEQFF. Here the CDR3 DNA reads TGTGCCAGCAGTGACTCAATTAGGCTTGGAGGAACCTACAATGAGCAGTTCTTC. This chain connects TRBV6-4 to TRBJ2-1; TRBD2 might be the D (5 bases). The CDR3 contains 18 residues. The V end was cut by 0 bases, the J end by 2 bases, with 17 bases between. Germline assignment: CDR1 MRHNA and CDR2 SNTAGT.

This clone was seen a few times. The chain joins TRBV6-5 to TRBJ2-1; D remains unclear. Trimming pared 3 bases from V and 4 bases from J, leaving 10 bases between. Germline V CDR1 and CDR2: MNHEY, SVGAGI. The CDR3 runs 14 residues. CDR3 sequence: CASSYETSYNEQFF. The CDR3 nucleotides read TGTGCCAGCAGTTATGAAACTTCTTACAATGAGCAGTTCTTC.

This chain connects TRBV5-1 to TRBJ2-6; no firm D call. Germline V gene lookup returns CDR1 SGHRS and CDR2 YFSETQ. Trimming cost V 1 base and J 0 bases, with 11 bases left between them. This CDR3 spans 17 amino acids. The CDR3 DNA reads as TGCGCCAGCAGCTTGACCGCTGTATACTCTGGGGCCAACGTCCTGACTTTC. Its protein product is CASSLTAVYSGANVLTF. Looking up the rest from reference TRBV5-1 and TRBJ2-6 gives the full variable domain: KAGVTQTPRYLIKTRGQQVTLSCSPISGHRSVSWYQQTPGQGLQFLFEYFSETQRNKGNFPGRFSGRQFSNSRSEMNVSTLELGDSALYLCASSLTAVYSGANVLTFGAGSRLTVL.

The J gene is TRBJ1-4, the V gene TRBV10-3, with D perhaps TRBD1 (5 bases). Trimming took 4 bases from V and 12 from J, leaving 12 bases between them. The germline CDR1 and CDR2 sequences are ENHRY and SYGVKD. This CDR3 comprises 12 residues. CDR3 coding DNA: TGTGCCATCAGTGGCGACAGCGGTGAACTGTTTTTT. Its protein product is CAISGDSGELFF.

The genes are TRBV7-8 and TRBJ2-7, with TRBD2 matching over 8 bases. The CDR3 length is 16 residues. Germline V gene lookup returns CDR1 SGHVS and CDR2 FQNEAQ. Unmatched junction bases numbered 15, after V lost 6 bases and J lost 5 bases. The CDR3 region is CASSPTGRERINEQYF. The DNA for the CDR3 is TGTGCCAGCAGTCCCACCGGGAGGGAAAGGATCAACGAGCAGTACTTC. Filled out from reference TRBV7-8 and TRBJ2-7, the complete variable domain reads GAGVSQSPRYKVAKRGQDVALRCDPISGHVSLFWYQQALGQGPEFLTYFQNEAQLDKSGLPSDRFFAERPEGSVSTLKIQRTQQEDSAVYLCASSPTGRERINEQYFGPGTRLTVT.

This clone appeared once. The chain couples TRBV6-5 to TRBJ1-2; tentative D call: TRBD1 (5 bases). The CDR3 is 13 amino acids. V was pared by 2 bases and J by 8 bases, with 12 bases between. CDR1 is MNHEY and CDR2 is SVGAGI in the germline V gene. The chain's CDR3 is CASSYVRGWGYTF. In nucleotides, the CDR3 is TGTGCCAGCAGTTACGTGAGGGGTTGGGGCTACACCTTC.